The rows below give T cell receptor beta chains drawn from one sample of a study of blood T cell repertoires in COVID-19. The data were produced by immunoSEQ multiplex PCR, yet TCRdb's version contains in-frame clones alone and is incomplete. The data contain about 70,000 clones, roughly 80% of them seen just once; the ten biggest clones take up about 1.9%. Sequencing used peripheral blood. The receptors originated from a woman in her fifties or sixties with acute or convalescent COVID-19. Both conserved end residues are part of each CDR3. A D gene is named only where the DNA matches it firmly. Part of the rows lack a size; the others show once, few, many or a class for expanded clones.

j_call v_call clone_size d_call cdr3_aa cdr3_nt
TRBJ1-2 TRBV15 few NA CATSRDLAGDKNYGYTF TGTGCCACCAGCAGAGATCTAGCAGGTGATAAAAACTATGGCTACACCTTC
TRBJ1-6 TRBV27 NA NA CASSLSSQGDSPLHF TGTGCCAGCAGTTTATCCTCCCAAGGGGATTCACCCCTCCACTTT
TRBJ2-2 TRBV4-2 NA TRBD2 CASSLRLAGGITGELFF TGTGCCAGCAGCCTTCGACTAGCGGGGGGGATCACCGGGGAGCTGTTTTTT
TRBJ1-3 TRBV5-4 NA NA CASSLEGGLLGNTIYF TGTGCCAGCAGCTTGGAAGGGGGATTGTTGGGAAACACCATATATTTT
TRBJ1-4 TRBV6-1 NA NA CASSEKGGSPWEKLFF TGTGCCAGCAGTGAAAAAGGAGGGAGTCCTTGGGAAAAACTGTTTTTT
TRBJ1-2 TRBV2 NA TRBD1 CASRPTRTGGYGYTF TGTGCCAGCAGACCTACCCGGACAGGGGGCTATGGCTACACCTTC
TRBJ2-1 TRBV6-1 NA TRBD2 CASSERLAGGPYNEQFF TGTGCCAGCAGTGAAAGACTAGCGGGAGGGCCCTACAATGAGCAGTTCTTC
TRBJ1-2 TRBV2 NA NA CASSSPGRVNYGYTF TGTGCCAGCAGTTCGCCCGGGCGGGTCAACTATGGCTACACCTTC
TRBJ2-3 TRBV3-1/TRBV3-2 NA TRBD2 CASSRRVTSGGVSDTQYF TGTGCCAGCAGCCGACGGGTAACTAGCGGGGGGGTATCAGATACGCAGTATTTT
TRBJ1-4 TRBV29-1 NA TRBD1 CSVGQEDEKLFF TGCAGCGTGGGACAGGAGGATGAAAAACTGTTTTTT
TRBJ2-4 TRBV4-1 once TRBD1 CASSQGVGQGNLAKNIQYF TGCGCCAGCAGCCAGGGCGTAGGACAGGGAAACTTAGCCAAAAACATTCAGTACTTC
TRBJ2-2 TRBV27 NA NA CASSLSTAWSSLNTGELFF TGTGCCAGCAGTTTATCCACAGCCTGGTCGTCCCTGAACACCGGGGAGCTGTTTTTT
TRBJ2-5 TRBV5-1 few TRBD2 CASSFPIGAGGQETQYF TGCGCCAGCAGCTTCCCAATTGGTGCGGGGGGCCAAGAGACCCAGTACTTC
TRBJ1-2 TRBV30 NA NA CAWSTQGQLEDTF TGTGCCTGGAGTACACAAGGACAATTGGAAGACACCTTC
TRBJ1-2 TRBV9 NA NA CASSVKDYRYGYTF TGTGCCAGCAGCGTAAAGGACTATAGGTATGGCTACACCTTC
TRBJ1-5 TRBV7-2 NA NA CASSPGLRQPQHF TGTGCCAGCAGTCCCGGTTTGAGACAGCCCCAGCATTTT
TRBJ1-5 TRBV30 NA NA CAWSQGSNQPQHF TGTGCCTGGAGTCAGGGGAGCAATCAGCCCCAGCATTTT
TRBJ1-4 TRBV20-1 NA NA CSASPREREKLFF TGCAGTGCTAGTCCTCGAGAGCGTGAAAAACTGTTTTTT
TRBJ1-1 TRBV6-5 once TRBD1 CASRFRGPNTEAFF TGTGCCAGCAGGTTCAGGGGGCCGAACACTGAAGCTTTCTTT
TRBJ2-2 TRBV19 NA TRBD1 CASKTGGSPPGELFF TGTGCCTCAAAGACAGGGGGATCTCCACCGGGGGAGCTGTTTTTT
TRBJ1-5 TRBV12-3/TRBV12-4 once TRBD1 CASRGQGEQPQHF TGTGCCAGCAGGGGACAGGGTGAGCAGCCCCAGCATTTT
TRBJ2-7 TRBV5-8 NA NA CASRQEEWQYF TGTGCCAGCAGGCAAGAGGAGTGGCAGTACTTC
TRBJ1-1 TRBV18 few TRBD1 CASSLTGTGEITEAFF TGTGCCAGCTCACTTACCGGGACAGGAGAGATCACTGAAGCTTTCTTT
TRBJ1-2 TRBV5-6 few NA CASSLAQRSYGYTF TGTGCCAGCAGCTTAGCCCAACGAAGCTATGGCTACACCTTC
TRBJ1-2 TRBV3-1/TRBV3-2 NA NA CASSHGELSYGYTF TGTGCCAGCAGCCACGGAGAGCTAAGCTATGGCTACACCTTC
TRBJ2-1 TRBV7-6 NA TRBD2 CASTLLAGGYNEQFF TGTGCCAGCACACTACTAGCGGGAGGATACAATGAGCAGTTCTTC
TRBJ1-2 TRBV6-5 NA NA CASSQFLDSHF TGTGCCAGCAGCCAATTCCTTGACAGTCACTTC
TRBJ1-3 TRBV29-1 NA TRBD1 CSAKQGASGNTIYF TGCAGCGCTAAACAGGGGGCATCTGGAAACACCATATATTTT
TRBJ1-1 TRBV5-6 NA NA CASSFRAGDAEAFF TGTGCCAGCAGCTTCAGGGCAGGGGACGCTGAAGCTTTCTTT
TRBJ1-6 TRBV19 NA NA CASAYGGDASPLHF TGTGCCAGTGCCTACGGGGGGGATGCTTCACCCCTCCACTTT
TRBJ1-2 TRBV6-1 NA TRBD1 CASSGGAMFRDRGANYGYTF TGTGCCAGCAGTGGAGGCGCGATGTTCCGGGACAGGGGGGCTAACTATGGCTACACCTTC
TRBJ2-7 TRBV18 NA NA CASSPSRSYEQYF TGTGCCAGCTCACCTTCCAGATCCTACGAGCAGTACTTC
TRBJ2-3 TRBV5-4 NA TRBD2 CASSLEWTSGTDTQYF TGTGCCAGCAGCTTGGAATGGACTAGCGGCACAGATACGCAGTATTTT
TRBJ2-7 TRBV3-1/TRBV3-2 NA TRBD1 CASSQDNLGTGKYEQYF TGTGCCAGCAGCCAAGATAATCTAGGGACAGGGAAATACGAGCAGTACTTC
TRBJ2-3 TRBV11-1 NA TRBD2 CASRLNRDYQRDTQYF TGTGCCAGCAGATTAAACCGGGACTACCAACGAGATACGCAGTATTTT
TRBJ1-6 TRBV30 NA TRBD1 CAWQGQDSPLHF TGTGCCTGGCAGGGACAGGATTCACCCCTCCACTTT
TRBJ1-2 TRBV24-1 once TRBD1 CATSDYFPGQGYIGYTF TGTGCCACCAGTGATTATTTTCCGGGACAGGGATACATTGGCTACACCTTC
TRBJ1-5 TRBV28 NA TRBD1 CASSSGGSNQPQHF TGTGCCAGCAGCTCAGGGGGTAGCAATCAGCCCCAGCATTTT
TRBJ2-3 TRBV3-1/TRBV3-2 NA NA CASSQDLLIGTSTDTQYF TGTGCCAGCAGCCAAGATTTGCTTATCGGGACTAGCACAGATACGCAGTATTTT
TRBJ1-2 TRBV5-1 few NA CASSSSDRLQYGYTF TGCGCCAGCAGCTCCTCTGACAGGCTCCAATATGGCTACACCTTC
TRBJ2-1 TRBV7-2 NA TRBD2 CASSSGLAGSTEQFF TGTGCCAGCAGCTCCGGACTAGCGGGGAGCACTGAGCAGTTCTTC
TRBJ1-2 TRBV10-3 once NA CAISERDTLYGYTF TGTGCCATCAGTGAGAGAGACACTTTATATGGCTACACCTTC
TRBJ1-6 TRBV7-2 few NA CASSLFKGAPTPLHF TGTGCCAGCAGCTTATTTAAGGGAGCTCCAACACCCCTCCACTTT
TRBJ1-1 TRBV29-1 NA TRBD1 CNTPGTGALNTEAFF TGCAACACCCCCGGGACAGGGGCCTTGAACACTGAAGCTTTCTTT
TRBJ1-5 TRBV15 NA NA CATSINSNQPQHF TGTGCCACCAGCATTAATAGTAATCAGCCCCAGCATTTT